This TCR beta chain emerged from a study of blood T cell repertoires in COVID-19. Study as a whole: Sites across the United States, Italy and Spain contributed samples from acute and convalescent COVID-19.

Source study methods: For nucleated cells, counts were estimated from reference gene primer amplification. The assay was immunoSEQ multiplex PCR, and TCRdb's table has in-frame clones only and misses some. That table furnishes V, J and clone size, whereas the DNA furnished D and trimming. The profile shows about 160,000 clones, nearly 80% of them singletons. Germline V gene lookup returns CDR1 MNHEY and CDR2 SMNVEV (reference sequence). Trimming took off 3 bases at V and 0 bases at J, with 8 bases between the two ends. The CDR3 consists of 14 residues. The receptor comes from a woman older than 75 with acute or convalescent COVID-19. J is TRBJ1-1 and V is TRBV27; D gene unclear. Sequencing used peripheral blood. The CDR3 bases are TGTGCCAGCAGTTTGGCCCGATTGAACACTGAAGCTTTCTTT. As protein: CASSLARLNTEAFF.